The rows below give T cell receptor beta chains drawn from one sample of a study of CD8 T cells in Susac syndrome. TCRdb reprocessed the immunoSEQ multiplex PCR reads via MiXCR and lists one record per CDR3 protein. Among about 130,000 distinct CDR3 sequences, under 95% were seen once, and the ten largest hold over 0.2%. Sequencing used CD8+ T cells from PBMCs. The receptors derive from a human donor with multiple sclerosis. The CDR3 runs from the conserved cysteine through the conserved F or W. The order of the fields is V gene, J gene, clone size, D gene, CDR3 DNA, CDR3 protein. The D gene is left open where the match is weak. Size tells how often a clone was seen (once, few, many) or the class of an expanded clone, and some rows leave it out.

>TRBV4-3|TRBJ2-6|.|.
TGCGCCAGCAGCCAAGTGGACACCACCTCTGGGGCCAACGTCCTGACTTTC
CASSQVDTTSGANVLTF
>TRBV18|TRBJ2-5|.|TRBD1
TGTGCCAGCTCACCTGAGACAGGGGAAGAGACCCAGTACTTC
CASSPETGEETQYF
>TRBV20-1|TRBJ1-2|.|TRBD1
TGCAGTGCTAGGAGCCGGGACAGGAGCTATGGCTACACCTTC
CSARSRDRSYGYTF
>TRBV7-3|TRBJ2-6|.|TRBD1
TGTGCCAGCAGCCTCCCGGGACAGGGGGCGACAGGGGCCAACGTCCTGACTTTC
CASSLPGQGATGANVLTF
>TRBV6-2/TRBV6-3|TRBJ1-5|.|.
TGTGCCAGCAGTTACGAGGGGCTCTTCAATCAGCCCCAGCATTTT
CASSYEGLFNQPQHF
>TRBV5-1|TRBJ2-7|.|TRBD1
TGCGCCAGCAGGGGAACAGGGGACCACGAGCAGTACTTC
CASRGTGDHEQYF
>TRBV5-1|TRBJ2-7|once|TRBD2
TGCGCCAGCAGACCGGCTCCGGGACTAGCGGGAGCCTACGAGCAGTACTTC
CASRPAPGLAGAYEQYF
>TRBV4-1|TRBJ1-3|.|.
TGCGCCAGCAGCCAAGACTACACCATATATTTT
CASSQDYTIYF
>TRBV7-6|TRBJ2-7|few|.
TGTGCCAGCAGCACTACGGACGGCTACGAGCAGTACTTC
CASSTTDGYEQYF
>TRBV29-1|TRBJ1-2|.|.
TGCAGCGTTGACCCAGGGAATGCTGGCTACACCTTC
CSVDPGNAGYTF
>TRBV28|TRBJ2-3|.|TRBD2
TGTGCCAGCAGCCCTCTAGCGGGGGGCACAGATACGCAGTATTTT
CASSPLAGGTDTQYF
>TRBV5-4|TRBJ1-1|.|.
TGTGCCAGCAGTCCTGAGGGCATGAACACTGAAGCTTTCTTT
CASSPEGMNTEAFF
>TRBV12-3/TRBV12-4|TRBJ2-2|few|.
TGTGCCAGCCGGGATTCGAACACCGGGGAGCTGTTTTTT
CASRDSNTGELFF
>TRBV15|TRBJ2-4|.|TRBD1
TGTGCCACCAGCAGAGGGCCAGGGGGAGTCATTCAGTACTTC
CATSRGPGGVIQYF
>TRBV19|TRBJ2-1|.|.
TGTGCCAGTACCGCTCCGGGGCCCCTAGGGAGTGAGCAGTTCTTC
CASTAPGPLGSEQFF
>TRBV12-3/TRBV12-4|TRBJ2-3|.|.
TGTGCCAGCAGTTTCGGCCTGGCAGATACGCAGTATTTT
CASSFGLADTQYF
>TRBV4-1|TRBJ2-2|.|TRBD1
TGCGCCAGCAGTCTCGACCCCGGGACAGGGACCGGGGAGCTGTTTTTT
CASSLDPGTGTGELFF
>TRBV29-1|TRBJ1-1|.|.
TGCAGCGTTGAAGGGGCGCGTCGACACATGAACACTGAAGCTTTCTTT
CSVEGARRHMNTEAFF
>TRBV29-1|TRBJ2-3|.|.
TGCAGCGCTGCCTCTGAGGGGGATACGCAGTATTTT
CSAASEGDTQYF
>TRBV6-2/TRBV6-3|TRBJ2-3|once|.
TGTGCCAGCGGCGAGAATAGCGGCTACACAGATACGCAGTATTTT
CASGENSGYTDTQYF
>TRBV6-6|TRBJ1-1|.|.
TGTGCCAGCAGTTACTCGATTAAAGAAGCTTTCTTT
CASSYSIKEAFF
>TRBV29-1|TRBJ2-7|.|TRBD1
TGCAGCGTTGGTCGGGACAGGGGAATGTACGAGCAGTACTTC
CSVGRDRGMYEQYF
>TRBV3-1|TRBJ2-1|.|TRBD2
TGTGCCAGCACCCTTAGCGGGGGCTCCTACAATGAGCAGTTCTTC
CASTLSGGSYNEQFF
>TRBV7-6|TRBJ2-3|.|TRBD1
TGTGCCAGCAGCCCACAGGGGGGCACAGATACGCAGTATTTT
CASSPQGGTDTQYF
>TRBV12-3/TRBV12-4|TRBJ2-2|once|.
TGTGCCAGCAGTTTACCTGTTGCCGGGGAGCTGTTTTTT
CASSLPVAGELFF
>TRBV30|TRBJ1-3|.|.
TGTGCCTGCCTCGGGTTGGCCCTTGGGGGCACCATATATTTT
CACLGLALGGTIYF
>TRBV6-5|TRBJ2-7|.|TRBD1
TGTGCCAGCATTCCCGACAGGGGTGGTAAGCAGTACTTC
CASIPDRGGKQYF
>TRBV5-6|TRBJ1-2|.|.
TGTGCCAGCAGCTTGGGTGGGGCGGACTATGGCTACACCTTC
CASSLGGADYGYTF
>TRBV12-3/TRBV12-4|TRBJ1-4|.|.
TGTGCCAGCAGACACAAGGGTTCCGATGAAAAACTGTTTTTT
CASRHKGSDEKLFF
>TRBV4-1|TRBJ2-1|few|.
TGCGCCAGCAGCCAAGAGGCTGGGGTTTACAATGAGCAGTTCTTC
CASSQEAGVYNEQFF
>TRBV5-6|TRBJ2-2|.|.
TGTGCCAGCAGCTTGGGAGGTTCGGGCACCGGGGAGCTGTTTTTT
CASSLGGSGTGELFF
>TRBV19|TRBJ2-1|.|TRBD1
TGTGCCAGTAGTTTCCGGGACAGGGTCAATGAGCAGTTCTTC
CASSFRDRVNEQFF
>TRBV29-1|TRBJ2-7|.|TRBD1
TGCAGCGTTGACAGGGGGAACAACGAGCAGTACTTC
CSVDRGNNEQYF
>TRBV5-4|TRBJ2-7|.|.
TGTGCCAGCAGCTGGAATGCGGCCTACGAGCAGTACTTC
CASSWNAAYEQYF
>TRBV12-5|TRBJ2-5|.|TRBD2
TGTGCTAGTGGTTTGGGGGGACTAGCGGGAGGGGAGACCCAGTACTTC
CASGLGGLAGGETQYF
>TRBV15|TRBJ1-2|.|TRBD1
TGTGCCACCAGCAATAACCCACAGGGGGCTGGTGGCTACACCTTC
CATSNNPQGAGGYTF
>TRBV7-9|TRBJ2-3|.|.
TGTGCCAGCAGCTTAGCGCAGGGTGCGGATACGCAGTATTTT
CASSLAQGADTQYF
>TRBV5-4|TRBJ1-1|.|.
TGTGCCAGCAGCTTGGCTGGACAGACCATGAACACTGAAGCTTTCTTT
CASSLAGQTMNTEAFF
>TRBV24-1|TRBJ2-1|.|.
TGTGCCACCAGTTCAGGGGATGAGCAGTTCTTC
CATSSGDEQFF
>TRBV30|TRBJ2-1|.|.
TGTGCCTGGGGGCAGACAGGCTCCTACAATGAGCAGTTCTTC
CAWGQTGSYNEQFF
>TRBV27|TRBJ2-2|.|.
TGTGCCAGCAGTTTTTTTCAAGTGAACACCGGGGAGCTGTTTTTT
CASSFFQVNTGELFF
>TRBV7-6|TRBJ2-2|.|.
TGTGCCAGCAGCTTCAAAGCGGACACCGGGGAGCTGTTTTTT
CASSFKADTGELFF
>TRBV28|TRBJ1-2|.|.
TGTGCCAGCAGTTTTAGGGGGTACTATGGCTACACCTTC
CASSFRGYYGYTF
>TRBV29-1|TRBJ2-1|.|TRBD2
TGCAGCGTTGAAGTCCCGGGACTAGCGGGAGGGGCCGGGTGGAGCTCCTACAATGAGCAGTTCTTC
CSVEVPGLAGGAGWSSYNEQFF
>TRBV24-1|TRBJ2-3|.|TRBD2
TGTGCCACCAGTGATTTGACTAGCGGGAGGGGAGGCACAGATACGCAGTATTTT
CATSDLTSGRGGTDTQYF
>TRBV12-3/TRBV12-4|TRBJ2-1|.|.
TGTGCCAGCGCCTCCGGCGTCCTCTCCTACAATGAGCAGTTCTTC
CASASGVLSYNEQFF
>TRBV5-6|TRBJ2-7|.|.
TGTGCCAGCAGCCTGCAGGAATCCTACGAGCAGTACTTC
CASSLQESYEQYF
>TRBV9|TRBJ2-2|.|TRBD1
TGTGCCAGCAGCGTCCCGGGACAGGAGAACACCGGGGAGCTGTTTTTT
CASSVPGQENTGELFF
>TRBV28|TRBJ1-1|once|.
TGTGCCAGCACCCCGGGGCACATGAACACTGAAGCTTTCTTT
CASTPGHMNTEAFF
>TRBV6-2/TRBV6-3|TRBJ1-1|.|TRBD1
TGTGCCAGCTCACTCAGGGGGCGAGGGAACACTGAAGCTTTCTTT
CASSLRGRGNTEAFF
>TRBV4-3|TRBJ2-7|once|.
TGCGCCAGCAGACCGGGGGCTAGCGGATCCTACGAGCAGTACTTC
CASRPGASGSYEQYF
>TRBV27|TRBJ2-2|.|TRBD2
TGTGCCAGCACTCTGGGCGGGAGTTACACCGGGGAGCTGTTTTTT
CASTLGGSYTGELFF
>TRBV4-1|TRBJ2-7|.|TRBD1
TGCGCCAGCAGCCAAGATCCCGGGACAGGTTACGAGCAGTACTTC
CASSQDPGTGYEQYF
>TRBV13|TRBJ1-3|.|.
TGTGCCAGCAGCTCCTCAGGCACCATATATTTT
CASSSSGTIYF
>TRBV13|TRBJ2-5|.|.
TGTGCCAGCAGCTTGCAAGTCCTCTCCTGGGAGACCCAGTACTTC
CASSLQVLSWETQYF
>TRBV7-9|TRBJ2-5|.|.
TGTGCCAGCAGCTTGGGTACGGGACACCACCAAGAGACCCAGTACTTC
CASSLGTGHHQETQYF